This entry concerns a single T cell receptor (beta chain). This record comes from a study of blood T cell repertoires in COVID-19. Study information: The United States, Italy and Spain were the sources of the acute and convalescent COVID-19 samples. Sources were T cells, B-cell-depleted T cells, or PBMCs; the material itself was cDNA or gDNA.

The table came from immunoSEQ multiplex PCR; TCRdb's copy has only in-frame clones and leaves some out. In the table there are roughly 38,000 clones, more than 80% of which are singletons. J lost 4 bases, V lost 0 bases, and 9 bases had no gene match. Per germline, CDR1 KGHSH and CDR2 LQKENI. The CDR3 runs to 17 residues. Sequenced sample: peripheral blood. The chain has TRBV18 and TRBJ2-1, with TRBD2 identical over 7 bases. The receptor was isolated from a man aged 60 to 75 in a cohort sampled during active COVID-19. CDR3 amino acids: CASSPPAGEDVYNEQFF. The DNA of the CDR3 is TGTGCCAGCTCACCACCTGCGGGAGAGGACGTATACAATGAGCAGTTCTTC. Looking up the rest from reference TRBV18 and TRBJ2-1 gives the full variable domain: NAGVMQNPRHLVRRRGQEARLRCSPMKGHSHVYWYRQLPEEGLKFMVYLQKENIIDESGMPKERFSAEFPKEGPSILRIQQVVRGDSAAYFCASSPPAGEDVYNEQFFGPGTRLTVL.